This T cell receptor (beta chain) was sequenced during a study of early stage breast cancer tumors. Study results and caveats: Compared with adjacent normal breast, tumors showed about 2.5-fold denser, more clonal T cells.

This clone was seen once. Its antigen is undetermined. V gave up 4 bases and J gave up 6 bases; unmatched junction bases: 2. The V gene's germline CDR1 is LGHNT and CDR2 FRNRAP. The CDR3 consists of 13 residues. Libraries were prepared by immunoSEQ multiplex PCR; TCRdb keeps only in-frame clonotypes and omits some of them. The sample contains over 25,000 clones, around 70% of which appear only once. The sequence was obtained from a person aged 50-59 years with breast cancer. Sequencing input: blood. The gene calls are TRBV12-5 and TRBJ1-5; the match to TRBD1 covers 8 bases. The CDR3 protein is CASGSGGFQPQHF. For the CDR3, the DNA is TGTGCTAGTGGTTCAGGGGGCTTTCAGCCCCAGCATTTT. The complete variable domain, with remaining parts taken from reference TRBV12-5 and TRBJ1-5, reads DARVTQTPRHKVTEMGQEVTMRCQPILGHNTVFWYRQTMMQGLELLAYFRNRAPLDDSGMPKDRFSAEMPDATLATLKIQPSEPRDSAVYFCASGSGGFQPQHFGDGTRLSIL.